In this sample, the clone carrying this TCR beta chain turned up once. Its antigen is undetermined. Germline CDR1 reads PRHDT; CDR2 reads FYEKMQ (reference sequence). V was cut by 4 bases and J by 1 base, with 5 bases left in between. The CDR3 covers 13 residues. Time point in this sample: cycle 4 day 1 (C4D1), after around six weeks of nivolumab. Relapses following autologous stem cell transplantation were seen in all patients, with brentuximab vedotin exposure varying. Best responses fell into complete response, partial response or progressive disease. These data originate in a study of PD-1 blockade in classical Hodgkin lymphoma. Whole-study results and caveats: Patients with a complete response exhibited baseline diversity comparable to newly diagnosed patients.

Libraries were prepared by immunoSEQ multiplex PCR; TCRdb keeps only in-frame clonotypes and omits some of them. The sample contains fewer than 50,000 clones, more than 70% of which appear only once. Sequenced material: peripheral blood mononuclear cells (PBMCs), taken before the fourth cycle of nivolumab. This chain links TRBV13 with TRBJ2-4; D possibly uses TRBD1 or TRBD2 (5 bases each). This clonotype was sampled from a human donor with classical Hodgkin lymphoma. CDR3 protein: CASSWGAKNIQYF. The DNA of the CDR3 is TGTGCCAGCAGCTGGGGGGCCAAAAACATTCAGTACTTC.